Listed below are T cell receptor beta chains from one sample, sequenced in a study of a mutant IDH1 vaccine in newly diagnosed glioma. The method was immunoSEQ multiplex PCR; TCRdb's version includes in-frame clones alone and lacks a portion of them. Of tens of thousands of clones listed, approximately 82% are singletons. Their antigens are not known. The sample in question was PBMCs, obtained from a glioma patient whose treatment included an IDH1 peptide vaccine. All receptors come from a young woman with glioma. Some clones in this sample may be carry-over from other donors' samples. Each CDR3 is given with its conserved first and last residue. D genes are given only for firm matches. Clone sizes are given selectively: once, few, many, or a class where the clone is expanded.

J gene: TRBJ2-7
clone size: NA
D gene: TRBD1
V gene: TRBV13
CDR3 protein: CASSLGGQAYEQYF
CDR3 DNA: TGTGCCAGCAGCTTAGGAGGACAGGCCTACGAGCAGTACTTC

J gene: TRBJ2-7
clone size: NA
D gene: TRBD2
V gene: TRBV9
CDR3 protein: CASSVGGSPYEQYF
CDR3 DNA: TGTGCCAGCAGCGTAGGCGGGAGTCCCTACGAGCAGTACTTC

J gene: TRBJ1-3
clone size: NA
D gene: NA
V gene: TRBV7-2
CDR3 protein: CASSLGGGNSGNTIYF
CDR3 DNA: TGTGCCAGCAGCTTAGGAGGGGGAAACTCTGGAAACACCATATATTTT

J gene: TRBJ1-5
clone size: NA
D gene: NA
V gene: TRBV27
CDR3 protein: CASSLYSGQPQHF
CDR3 DNA: TGTGCCAGCAGTTTGTACAGCGGACAGCCCCAGCATTTT

J gene: TRBJ1-1
clone size: NA
D gene: TRBD1
V gene: TRBV2
CDR3 protein: CASKGSGGTEAFF
CDR3 DNA: TGTGCCAGCAAGGGGTCAGGGGGCACTGAAGCTTTCTTT

J gene: TRBJ1-2
clone size: medium-sized
D gene: TRBD1
V gene: TRBV29-1
CDR3 protein: CSVEVYRGPYGYTF
CDR3 DNA: TGCAGCGTTGAGGTATACAGGGGACCCTATGGCTACACCTTC

J gene: TRBJ1-1
clone size: NA
D gene: NA
V gene: TRBV7-2
CDR3 protein: CASSSPWSTYFF
CDR3 DNA: TGTGCCAGCAGCTCCCCTTGGTCAACCTATTTCTTT

J gene: TRBJ2-2
clone size: NA
D gene: TRBD2
V gene: TRBV2
CDR3 protein: CARGLPTGELFF
CDR3 DNA: TGTGCCAGGGGACTACCCACCGGGGAGCTGTTTTTT

J gene: TRBJ1-1
clone size: NA
D gene: TRBD1
V gene: TRBV5-4
CDR3 protein: CATIARDRVTEAFF
CDR3 DNA: TGTGCCACCATCGCCCGGGACAGGGTTACTGAAGCTTTCTTT

J gene: TRBJ2-1
clone size: NA
D gene: TRBD2
V gene: TRBV19
CDR3 protein: CASSFTSGGTNEQFF
CDR3 DNA: TGTGCCAGTAGTTTTACTAGCGGGGGGACCAATGAGCAGTTCTTC

J gene: TRBJ1-1
clone size: NA
D gene: NA
V gene: TRBV19
CDR3 protein: CASSIALQAHTEAFF
CDR3 DNA: TGTGCCAGTAGTATAGCCCTCCAGGCGCACACTGAAGCTTTCTTT

J gene: TRBJ2-3
clone size: NA
D gene: NA
V gene: TRBV7-2
CDR3 protein: CASSLHDYLKGADTQYF
CDR3 DNA: TGTGCCAGCAGCTTACACGACTACCTCAAGGGGGCAGATACGCAGTATTTT

J gene: TRBJ2-6
clone size: once
D gene: NA
V gene: TRBV27
CDR3 protein: CASSSLGSGANVLTF
CDR3 DNA: TGTGCCAGCAGTTCCTTGGGCTCTGGGGCCAACGTCCTGACTTTC

J gene: TRBJ2-7
clone size: NA
D gene: TRBD2
V gene: TRBV7-9
CDR3 protein: CASVSGTEAYEQYF
CDR3 DNA: TGTGCCAGCGTTAGCGGGACGGAAGCCTACGAGCAGTACTTC

J gene: TRBJ1-2
clone size: NA
D gene: TRBD1
V gene: TRBV5-5
CDR3 protein: CASSLQGTLYGYTF
CDR3 DNA: TGTGCCAGCAGCTTACAGGGGACCCTTTATGGCTACACCTTC

J gene: TRBJ2-7
clone size: NA
D gene: TRBD2
V gene: TRBV6-1
CDR3 protein: CASSVSGTSGSYEQYF
CDR3 DNA: TGTGCCAGCAGTGTATCCGGGACTAGCGGGTCCTACGAGCAGTACTTC

J gene: TRBJ2-7
clone size: NA
D gene: NA
V gene: TRBV5-1
CDR3 protein: CASSRGGTGQYF
CDR3 DNA: TGCGCCAGCAGCCGCGGGGGGACAGGGCAGTACTTC

J gene: TRBJ2-7
clone size: NA
D gene: NA
V gene: TRBV21-1
CDR3 protein: CASSKGTSGRPYEQYF
CDR3 DNA: TGTGCCAGCAGCAAAGGGACTAGCGGGAGACCCTACGAGCAGTACTTC

J gene: TRBJ2-7
clone size: NA
D gene: NA
V gene: TRBV27
CDR3 protein: CASSSGQGTYEQYF
CDR3 DNA: TGTGCCAGCAGTTCAGGGCAGGGGACCTACGAGCAGTACTTC

J gene: TRBJ1-2
clone size: NA
D gene: TRBD1
V gene: TRBV6-5
CDR3 protein: CASSYSRGRPNYGYTF
CDR3 DNA: TGTGCCAGCAGTTACTCGAGGGGGCGGCCTAACTATGGCTACACCTTC

J gene: TRBJ2-2
clone size: once
D gene: TRBD1
V gene: TRBV7-9
CDR3 protein: CASSLRTGNTGELFF
CDR3 DNA: TGTGCCAGCAGCCTCCGGACAGGGAACACCGGGGAGCTGTTTTTT

J gene: TRBJ2-1
clone size: NA
D gene: NA
V gene: TRBV6-5
CDR3 protein: CASRAQYNEQFF
CDR3 DNA: TGTGCCAGCAGAGCGCAGTACAATGAGCAGTTCTTC

J gene: TRBJ2-2
clone size: NA
D gene: TRBD2
V gene: TRBV15
CDR3 protein: CATSRGAGGATGELFF
CDR3 DNA: TGTGCCACCAGCAGAGGGGCGGGGGGAGCCACCGGGGAGCTGTTTTTT

J gene: TRBJ1-1
clone size: NA
D gene: TRBD1
V gene: TRBV2
CDR3 protein: CASRADRVWGSTEAFF
CDR3 DNA: TGTGCCAGCAGAGCGGACAGGGTTTGGGGTAGTACTGAAGCTTTCTTT

J gene: TRBJ2-3
clone size: NA
D gene: TRBD2
V gene: TRBV4-3
CDR3 protein: CASSDPLAGGPDTQYF
CDR3 DNA: TGCGCCAGCAGCGACCCATTAGCGGGGGGGCCAGATACGCAGTATTTT

J gene: TRBJ1-1
clone size: few
D gene: NA
V gene: TRBV6-5
CDR3 protein: CASSSPGTEAFF
CDR3 DNA: TGTGCCAGCAGTTCCCCGGGCACTGAAGCTTTCTTT

J gene: TRBJ1-1
clone size: NA
D gene: NA
V gene: TRBV11-3
CDR3 protein: CASSLPGTQGEAFF
CDR3 DNA: TGTGCCAGCAGCTTACCGGGTACCCAGGGGGAAGCTTTCTTT

J gene: TRBJ1-2
clone size: NA
D gene: NA
V gene: TRBV10-1
CDR3 protein: CASSEHPNYGYTF
CDR3 DNA: TGCGCCAGCAGTGAACATCCCAACTATGGCTACACCTTC

J gene: TRBJ2-5
clone size: NA
D gene: NA
V gene: TRBV11-2
CDR3 protein: CASSLAYQETQYF
CDR3 DNA: TGTGCCAGCAGCTTAGCGTACCAAGAGACCCAGTACTTC

J gene: TRBJ1-3
clone size: NA
D gene: NA
V gene: TRBV6-6
CDR3 protein: CASIKDSSGNTIYF
CDR3 DNA: TGTGCCAGCATCAAGGACAGCTCTGGAAACACCATATATTTT

J gene: TRBJ1-1
clone size: NA
D gene: NA
V gene: TRBV7-9
CDR3 protein: CASSLGVGMNTEAFF
CDR3 DNA: TGTGCCAGCAGCTTAGGGGTAGGGATGAACACTGAAGCTTTCTTT

J gene: TRBJ1-2
clone size: NA
D gene: NA
V gene: TRBV7-2
CDR3 protein: CASSLGRPLMGYTF
CDR3 DNA: TGTGCCAGCAGCTTAGGCAGACCCCTTATGGGCTACACCTTC

J gene: TRBJ2-7
clone size: once
D gene: NA
V gene: TRBV10-3
CDR3 protein: CAISGGRGTYEQYF
CDR3 DNA: TGTGCCATCAGTGGAGGCAGGGGAACCTACGAGCAGTACTTC

J gene: TRBJ1-1
clone size: NA
D gene: NA
V gene: TRBV29-1
CDR3 protein: CSGNRVGTEAFF
CDR3 DNA: TGCAGCGGCAACAGGGTTGGCACTGAAGCTTTCTTT

J gene: TRBJ2-1
clone size: NA
D gene: TRBD2
V gene: TRBV25-1
CDR3 protein: CATSLGSGRRVEQFF
CDR3 DNA: TGTGCCACAAGCCTCGGCTCCGGGAGGAGAGTTGAGCAGTTCTTC

J gene: TRBJ2-1
clone size: once
D gene: NA
V gene: TRBV5-4
CDR3 protein: CASSLLQTGEQFF
CDR3 DNA: TGTGCCAGCAGCTTGCTACAGACGGGTGAGCAGTTCTTC

J gene: TRBJ1-2
clone size: once
D gene: NA
V gene: TRBV4-1
CDR3 protein: CASSQDSGLDLAYGYTF
CDR3 DNA: TGCGCCAGCAGCCAAGATTCGGGACTGGATCTGGCCTATGGCTACACCTTC

J gene: TRBJ2-6
clone size: NA
D gene: NA
V gene: TRBV27
CDR3 protein: CASRSLGANVLTF
CDR3 DNA: TGTGCCAGCAGAAGTCTTGGGGCCAACGTCCTGACTTTC

J gene: TRBJ1-3
clone size: NA
D gene: TRBD1
V gene: TRBV6-5
CDR3 protein: CASRRDRGPGNTIYF
CDR3 DNA: TGTGCCAGCAGGAGGGACAGGGGGCCCGGAAACACCATATATTTT

J gene: TRBJ2-1
clone size: NA
D gene: TRBD1
V gene: TRBV7-7
CDR3 protein: CASSVGTGKDEQFF
CDR3 DNA: TGTGCCAGCAGCGTCGGGACAGGGAAGGATGAGCAGTTCTTC

J gene: TRBJ2-7
clone size: NA
D gene: NA
V gene: TRBV7-2
CDR3 protein: CASSFAGSSYEQYF
CDR3 DNA: TGTGCCAGCAGCTTTGCCGGGTCTTCCTACGAGCAGTACTTC

J gene: TRBJ2-2
clone size: NA
D gene: NA
V gene: TRBV2
CDR3 protein: CASSVWPRTGELFF
CDR3 DNA: TGTGCCAGCAGTGTTTGGCCGCGGACCGGGGAGCTGTTTTTT

J gene: TRBJ1-5
clone size: NA
D gene: NA
V gene: TRBV11-3
CDR3 protein: CASSLRGIGNQPQHF
CDR3 DNA: TGTGCCAGCAGCTTACGGGGAATCGGCAATCAGCCCCAGCATTTT

J gene: TRBJ1-2
clone size: NA
D gene: NA
V gene: TRBV19
CDR3 protein: CASTPDRISFPYGYTF
CDR3 DNA: TGTGCCAGTACCCCCGACAGGATATCTTTCCCCTATGGCTACACCTTC

J gene: TRBJ1-4
clone size: few
D gene: NA
V gene: TRBV9
CDR3 protein: CASSAGTRGGTGITKLFF
CDR3 DNA: TGTGCCAGCAGCGCCGGCACCCGCGGGGGAACAGGGATTACAAAACTGTTTTTT

J gene: TRBJ2-4
clone size: NA
D gene: NA
V gene: TRBV9
CDR3 protein: CASSVGGGQGNIQYF
CDR3 DNA: TGTGCCAGCAGCGTAGGGGGGGGGCAGGGGAACATTCAGTACTTC

J gene: TRBJ2-7
clone size: NA
D gene: TRBD2
V gene: TRBV13
CDR3 protein: CASSRWTSGGYSYEQYF
CDR3 DNA: TGTGCCAGCAGCAGGTGGACTAGCGGGGGGTACTCCTACGAGCAGTACTTC

J gene: TRBJ2-7
clone size: NA
D gene: NA
V gene: TRBV6-5
CDR3 protein: CASSYSRARVSQYF
CDR3 DNA: TGTGCCAGCAGTTACTCGAGGGCCAGGGTTTCTCAGTACTTC

J gene: TRBJ2-7
clone size: NA
D gene: NA
V gene: TRBV30
CDR3 protein: CAWSVSTAYEQYF
CDR3 DNA: TGTGCCTGGAGTGTATCTACGGCCTACGAGCAGTACTTC

J gene: TRBJ1-2
clone size: NA
D gene: TRBD1
V gene: TRBV5-4
CDR3 protein: CASSLYGTGKNGYTF
CDR3 DNA: TGTGCCAGCAGCTTGTACGGGACAGGGAAGAACGGCTACACCTTC

J gene: TRBJ2-2
clone size: NA
D gene: NA
V gene: TRBV6-6
CDR3 protein: CASSSGPPRDGELFF
CDR3 DNA: TGTGCCAGCAGTTCGGGCCCTCCTAGGGACGGGGAGCTGTTTTTT

J gene: TRBJ1-1
clone size: NA
D gene: TRBD1
V gene: TRBV5-1
CDR3 protein: CASSSRTGGVVGTEAFF
CDR3 DNA: TGCGCCAGCAGCTCCCGGACAGGGGGAGTCGTAGGCACTGAAGCTTTCTTT

J gene: TRBJ2-5
clone size: NA
D gene: NA
V gene: TRBV27
CDR3 protein: CASSLWGEQETQYF
CDR3 DNA: TGTGCCAGCAGTTTATGGGGAGAACAAGAGACCCAGTACTTC

J gene: TRBJ2-1
clone size: NA
D gene: TRBD2
V gene: TRBV25-1
CDR3 protein: CASSALAGVNEQFF
CDR3 DNA: TGTGCCAGCAGTGCCCTAGCGGGAGTAAATGAGCAGTTCTTC

J gene: TRBJ2-7
clone size: NA
D gene: NA
V gene: TRBV14
CDR3 protein: CASSLTEHSYEQYF
CDR3 DNA: TGTGCCAGCAGCCTTACAGAACACTCCTACGAGCAGTACTTC